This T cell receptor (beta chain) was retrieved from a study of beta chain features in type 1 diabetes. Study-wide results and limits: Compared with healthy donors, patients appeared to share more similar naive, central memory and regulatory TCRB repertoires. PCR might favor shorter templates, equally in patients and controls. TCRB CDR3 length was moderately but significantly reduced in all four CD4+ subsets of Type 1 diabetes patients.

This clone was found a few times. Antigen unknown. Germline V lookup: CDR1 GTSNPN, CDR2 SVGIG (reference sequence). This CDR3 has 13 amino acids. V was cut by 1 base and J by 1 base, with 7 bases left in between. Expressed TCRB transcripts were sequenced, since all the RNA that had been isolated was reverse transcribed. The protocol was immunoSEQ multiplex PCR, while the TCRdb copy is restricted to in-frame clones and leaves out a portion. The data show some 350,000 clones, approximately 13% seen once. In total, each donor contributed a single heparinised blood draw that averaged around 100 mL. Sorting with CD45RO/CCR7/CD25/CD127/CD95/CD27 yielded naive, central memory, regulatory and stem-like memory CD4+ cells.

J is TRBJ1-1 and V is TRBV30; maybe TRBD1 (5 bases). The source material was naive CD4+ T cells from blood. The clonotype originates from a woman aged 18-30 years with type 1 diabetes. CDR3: CAWSGQTNTEAFF. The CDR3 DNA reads TGTGCCTGGAGTGGACAGACGAACACTGAAGCTTTCTTT.